Following are 17 T cell receptor beta chains from one sample sequenced in a study of breast tumors, draining lymph nodes, adjacent tissues. The lymph nodes were axillary draining lymph nodes from breast cancer patients. TCRdb re-analysed the multiplex PCR reads in MiXCR, keeping a single row per CDR3 protein. The sample consists of some 200,000 distinct CDR3 sequences, roughly 31% of them appearing once. The sample consisted of axillary lymph node tissue. Receptors were obtained from a female donor with breast cancer. Some clones in this sample may be carry-over from other donors' samples.

This clonotype appeared many times. CDR3 in amino acids: CASSVVKDYGYTF. DNA for the CDR3: TGTGCCAGCAGTGTGGTCAAAGATTATGGCTACACCTTC. The chain uses TRBV6-1 and TRBJ1-2; D gene unclear. From germline, CDR1 is MNHNS and CDR2 SASEGT. V lost 4 bases and J 5 bases, leaving 11 bases between the germline ends. The CDR3 is made up of 13 amino acids.

This clonotype was seen ten or more times. The chain has TRBV20-1 and TRBJ2-3, with 12 nucleotides matching TRBD2. The CDR3 length is 18 residues. J lost 1 base, V lost 2 bases, and 10 bases had no gene match. Germline V gene sequence: CDR1 DFQATT, CDR2 SNEGSKA (reference sequence). CDR3 DNA: TGCAGTGCTAGACCCCCCACGGGACTAGCGGGCGGCACAGATACGCAGTATTTT. Its protein is CSARPPTGLAGGTDTQYF.

This clonotype was counted many times. The J gene is TRBJ2-3, the V gene TRBV2; D is uncertain. V was cut by 2 bases and J by 6 bases, with 9 bases left in between. Germline-derived CDR1 and CDR2 are SNHLY and FYNNEI. This CDR3 spans 13 amino acids. The CDR3 sequence: CASSESLEDTQYF. CDR3 bases: TGTGCCAGCAGTGAAAGCCTCGAGGATACGCAGTATTTT.

Points on this clonotype: Since the CDR3 does not end with the conserved phenylalanine or tryptophan, this likely comes from a read error. The chain employs TRBV7-9 and TRBJ2-3, with 13 nucleotides matching TRBD2. This CDR3 comprises 16 residues. The germline gives CDR1 SEHNR, CDR2 FQNEAQ (reference sequence). V was clipped by 5 bases and J by 12 bases; unmatched bases: 14. Written as DNA, the CDR3 is TGTGCCAGCAGCCCCCGGGGACTAGCGGGGCTGGAGACCCAGTATCTT. Protein: CASSPRGLAGLETQYL.

This clonotype appeared many times. V usage is TRBV9 and J usage is TRBJ2-7; maybe TRBD2 (7 bases). Germline V gives CDR1 SGDLS, CDR2 YYNGEE. V was shortened by 0 bases and J by 5 bases, with 12 bases between the two germline ends. CDR3 length: 14 amino acids. CDR3 protein: CASSVVGGAHEQYF. DNA of the CDR3: TGTGCCAGCAGCGTAGTTGGGGGGGCCCACGAGCAGTACTTC.

The chain links TRBV5-1 to TRBJ1-1, with D possibly being TRBD1 (5 bases). The CDR3 contains 13 residues. Looked up from germline, CDR1 is SGHRS and CDR2 is YFSETQ. Trimming removed 6 bases at V and 5 bases at J, with 14 bases between. The CDR3 coding sequence is TGCGCCAGCAACCGTGACGGGGGTACTGAAGCTTTCTTT. It encodes CASNRDGGTEAFF. The full variable domain, rest sourced from reference TRBV5-1 and TRBJ1-1, is KAGVTQTPRYLIKTRGQQVTLSCSPISGHRSVSWYQQTPGQGLQFLFEYFSETQRNKGNFPGRFSGRQFSNSRSEMNVSTLELGDSALYLCASNRDGGTEAFFGQGTRLTVV.

The sample holds many counts of this clonotype. The chain combines TRBV2 with TRBJ1-2; tentatively, D is TRBD1 (6 bases). Looked up from germline, CDR1 is SNHLY and CDR2 is FYNNEI. The germline V and J ends were trimmed by 7 bases and 4 bases, with 16 bases remaining between them. This CDR3 has 14 amino acids. In DNA, the CDR3 is TGTGCCAGCACGGTCAGGGGCCCCAGCTATGGCTACACCTTC. Protein product: CASTVRGPSYGYTF.

In regard to this clonotype: It may be a read error: a sequence one base away is much more abundant. V and J are TRBV20-1 and TRBJ2-7; 8 bases map to TRBD2. The CDR3 is 14 amino acids. V was clipped by 3 bases and J by 6 bases; unmatched bases: 10. The V gene's germline CDR1 is DFQATT and CDR2 SNEGSKA (reference sequence). CDR3 nucleotides: TGCAGTGCTAGCACGGGACTAGTACCCTGCGAGCAGTACTTC. It is translated as CSASTGLVPCEQYF.

This chain's CDR3 is CASSQVRAGGQGDTQYF. The CDR3 DNA reads TGTGCCAGCAGCCAAGTCCGAGCGGGGGGGCAGGGAGATACGCAGTATTTT. This rearrangement joins TRBV3-1 to TRBJ2-3, with TRBD2 matching 10 bases. The length of the CDR3 is 17 residues. The trim removed 1 base at V and 5 bases at J, leaving 9 bases unmatched. In germline, CDR1 is LGHDT, CDR2 YNNKEL (reference sequence).

This clonotype came up many times. V gene TRBV6-1 combines with J gene TRBJ2-5; 12 bases are a match to TRBD1. CDR3 length equals 16 residues. V gave up 3 bases and J gave up 5 bases; unmatched junction bases: 7. Germline loops: CDR1 MNHNS, CDR2 SASEGT. The DNA for the CDR3 is TGTGCCAGCAGTGACTCCGGGACAGGGGGCTATGAGACCCAGTACTTC. Its translation: CASSDSGTGGYETQYF.

Concerning this clonotype itself: A read error may be the cause here, since a much bigger clone is one base away. V is TRBV12-3 or TRBV12-4 and J is TRBJ2-7; 14 bases align to TRBD2. The J call may be wrong; the DNA end is better matched by TRBJ2-1. This CDR3 has 16 amino acids. The CDR3 region has the DNA TGTGCCGGCAGCTCCCCGGGACTAGCGGGGGTTAATGAGCAGTTCTTC. This sequence encodes CAGSSPGLAGVNEQFF.

This clonotype was seen a handful of times. V and J are TRBV4-1 and TRBJ1-2; D gene ambiguous. Trimming stripped 3 bases from V and 0 bases from J, with 2 bases between. CDR3 size: 12 residues. CDR1 and CDR2 from the germline V gene are MGHRA and YSYEKL. CDR3 sequence reads: CASSQTNYGYTF. CDR3 DNA sequence: TGCGCCAGCAGCCAGACTAACTATGGCTACACCTTC.

This clonotype was found a few times. An end of the junction does not agree with germline; a read error may underlie this. The chain has TRBV9 and TRBJ2-1; 7 bases are shared with TRBD2. The CDR3 is 15 residues long. CDR1 is SGDLS and CDR2 is YYNGEE in the germline V gene. This CDR3 is CASSVDLADYNEPFF. The CDR3 region has the DNA TGTGCCAGCAGCGTAGACCTAGCGGATTACAATGAGCCGTTCTTC.

In this sample, this clonotype turned up many times. The V and J genes are TRBV7-8 and TRBJ2-7, with unresolved D. CDR3 size: 15 residues. Trimming shortened V by 4 bases and J by 2 bases, and 15 bases separated the two germline ends. Looked up from germline, CDR1 is SGHVS and CDR2 is FQNEAQ. The DNA for the CDR3 is TGTGCCAGCAGCTCTTACGGCGCCCCCGCCTACGAGCAGTACTTC. It yields the protein CASSSYGAPAYEQYF. Drawing the rest from reference TRBV7-8 and TRBJ2-7, the complete variable domain is GAGVSQSPRYKVAKRGQDVALRCDPISGHVSLFWYQQALGQGPEFLTYFQNEAQLDKSGLPSDRFFAERPEGSVSTLKIQRTQQEDSAVYLCASSSYGAPAYEQYFGPGTRLTVT.

This clonotype was picked up one time. The rearrangement uses TRBV2 and TRBJ1-2, with D perhaps TRBD1 (5 bases). V was trimmed by 6 bases and J by 9 bases, leaving 26 bases between them. Germline V gene data show CDR1 as SNHLY and CDR2 as FYNNEI. The length of the CDR3 is 16 residues. Written as DNA, the CDR3 is TGTGCCAGCAGAACTAGCAGGAACACCGGGGCTATAAGCTACACCTTC. It is translated as CASRTSRNTGAISYTF. Combining the CDR3 with reference TRBV2 and TRBJ1-2 gives the whole variable domain EPEVTQTPSHQVTQMGQEVILRCVPISNHLYFYWYRQILGQKVEFLVSFYNNEISEKSEIFDDQFSVERPDGSNFTLKIRSTKLEDSAMYFCASRTSRNTGAISYTFGSGTRLTVV.

Ten or more counts support this clonotype. The gene calls are TRBV5-8 and TRBJ2-5; D remains ambiguous. The CDR3 has 14 residues. Looked up from germline, CDR1 is SGHTS and CDR2 is YDEGEE. The V and J ends lost 0 bases and 0 bases respectively, with 6 bases between them. This chain's CDR3 is CASSLVGNQETQYF. In DNA form, the CDR3 reads TGTGCCAGCAGCTTGGTCGGTAACCAAGAGACCCAGTACTTC.

At least ten counts were recorded for this clonotype. The rearrangement uses TRBV12-3 or TRBV12-4 and TRBJ2-3; 12 bases match TRBD2. This CDR3 contains 18 residues. The V and J ends lost 3 bases and 6 bases, in that order; junction bases with no gene match: 13. In nucleotides, the CDR3 is TGTGCCAGCAGTTTGTCCCCACTAGCGGGGGGCCGCAGGGATACGCAGTATTTT. This codes for CASSLSPLAGGRRDTQYF.